Sequencing of this T cell receptor (beta chain) was carried out in a study of T cells in localized non-small cell lung cancer. Broader study findings: Blood T cell density predicted longer survival; adjacent-lung clonality, shorter.

CDR1 is SNHLY, CDR2 FYNNEI, per germline. The CDR3 spans 14 residues. Trimming took off 6 bases at V and 8 bases at J, with 19 bases between the two ends. On this clone itself: What it binds is not known.

Generated by immunoSEQ multiplex PCR, the TCRdb table keeps only in-frame clones and is missing some. The repertoire holds some 30,000 clones, roughly 80% seen once, with around 33% in the top ten. This specimen was peripheral blood, taken before any cancer treatment. The TCR comes from a male donor at least 60 years old with stage II squamous cell lung carcinoma. The chain links TRBV2 to TRBJ1-2; D might be TRBD1 (5 bases). CDR3: CASRGEWGVYGYTF. The CDR3 DNA reads as TGTGCCAGCAGAGGGGAATGGGGAGTCTACGGCTACACCTTC.